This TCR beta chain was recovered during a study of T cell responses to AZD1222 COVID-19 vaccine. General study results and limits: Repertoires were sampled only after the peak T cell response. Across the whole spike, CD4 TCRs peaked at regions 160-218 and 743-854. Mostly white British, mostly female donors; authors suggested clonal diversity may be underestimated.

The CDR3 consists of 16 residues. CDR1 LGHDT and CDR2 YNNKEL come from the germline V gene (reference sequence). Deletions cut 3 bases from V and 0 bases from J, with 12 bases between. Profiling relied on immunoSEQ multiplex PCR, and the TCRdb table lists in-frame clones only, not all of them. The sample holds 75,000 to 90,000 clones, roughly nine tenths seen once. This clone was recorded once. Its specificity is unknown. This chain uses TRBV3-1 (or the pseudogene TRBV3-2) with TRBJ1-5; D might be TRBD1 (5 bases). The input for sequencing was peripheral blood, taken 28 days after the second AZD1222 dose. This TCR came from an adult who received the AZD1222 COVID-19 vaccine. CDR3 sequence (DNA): TGTGCCAGCAGCCAGGGGGGAGCATATAGCAATCAGCCCCAGCATTTT. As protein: CASSQGGAYSNQPQHF.